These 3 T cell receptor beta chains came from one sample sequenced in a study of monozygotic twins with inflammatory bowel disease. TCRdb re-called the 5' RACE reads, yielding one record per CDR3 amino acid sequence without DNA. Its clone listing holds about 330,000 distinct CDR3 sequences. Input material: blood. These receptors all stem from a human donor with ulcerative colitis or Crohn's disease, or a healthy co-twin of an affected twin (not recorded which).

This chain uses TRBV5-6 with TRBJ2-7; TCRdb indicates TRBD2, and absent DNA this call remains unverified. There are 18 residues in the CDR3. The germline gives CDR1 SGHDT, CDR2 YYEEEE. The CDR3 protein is CASSLNDRLAGKSYEQYF.

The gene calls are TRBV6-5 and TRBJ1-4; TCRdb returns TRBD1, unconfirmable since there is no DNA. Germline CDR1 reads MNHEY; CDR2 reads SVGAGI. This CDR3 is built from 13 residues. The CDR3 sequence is CASSSTGDEKLFF.

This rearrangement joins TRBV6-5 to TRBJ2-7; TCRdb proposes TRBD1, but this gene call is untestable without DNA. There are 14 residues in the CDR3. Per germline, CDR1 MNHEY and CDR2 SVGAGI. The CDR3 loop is CASSYLGTGAAQYF.